This TCR beta chain was identified in a study of cytomegalovirus exposure and HLA in healthy donors. Overall study results and limits: When analyzed later, a missense DCLRE1C variant was found to be linked to TCR beta V- and J-gene trimming. Equally common other TCR beta chains were less clonally expanded than HLA-associated ones, a later analysis found. Whilst most TCR sequences proved rare, a subset of public TCRs occurred across many donors.

In regard to this clone: Its antigen is not known.

Trimming cost V 5 bases and J 6 bases; bases outside gene matches: 1. Germline-derived CDR1 and CDR2 are SQVTM and ANQGSEA. The CDR3 runs to 13 residues. The PCR contained 60 Vbeta and 13 Jbeta primers. Libraries were prepared by immunoSEQ multiplex PCR; TCRdb keeps only in-frame clonotypes and omits some of them. This sample has 160,000 or so clones; around 86% occur once, and the top ten carry about 3.8%. Input material: PBMCs. The chain employs TRBV29-1 and TRBJ2-2; the match to TRBD1 covers 12 bases. This sequence originates from a man aged 45-60 years in good health and CMV-seropositive. The chain's CDR3 is CSVRDRGPGELFF. CDR3 DNA: TGCAGCGTTCGGGACAGGGGGCCCGGGGAGCTGTTTTTT.